By share, the clone carrying this T cell receptor (beta chain) ranks as medium-sized (0.01 to 0.1%). The data stem from a study of immune heterogeneity within non-small cell lung tumors. Bulk tumor genomic DNA served as template, at roughly 600 ng per sample. Several biopsies per primary tumor, spaced far apart, were taken during surgery. Those enrolled were patients newly diagnosed with untreated non-small cell lung cancer and undergoing curative surgery. For the TCR beta CDR3, multiplex PCR with 32 V and 13 J primers performed the amplification. A single record per CDR3 protein comes from TCRdb applying MiXCR to the multiplex PCR reads. The sample yields some 6,000 distinct CDR3 sequences, around 19% seen once. The sequenced sample was lung tumor tissue. This receptor was obtained from a man aged 40-55 years with non-small cell lung cancer.

The CDR3 DNA follows: TGTGCCAGCAGACAGGGGGGCGGGAATTCACCCCTCCACTTT. Its translation is CASRQGGGNSPLHF. This chain connects TRBV12-3 or TRBV12-4 to TRBJ1-6; 8 nucleotides agree with TRBD1. V was clipped by 6 bases and J by 7 bases; unmatched bases: 5. This CDR3 has 14 amino acids.